Below are 26 T cell receptor beta chains sequenced from a single sample in a study of monozygotic twins with inflammatory bowel disease. TCRdb re-called the 5' RACE reads; one entry per CDR3 protein, DNA not given. This table holds about 420,000 distinct CDR3 sequences. Source material: blood. Receptor source: a human donor with ulcerative colitis or Crohn's disease, or a healthy co-twin of an affected twin (not recorded which).

This chain links TRBV7-9 with TRBJ2-7. The CDR3 extends over 12 amino acids. Germline-derived CDR1 and CDR2 are SEHNR and FQNEAQ (reference sequence). The CDR3 sequence: CASGHYSYEQYF.

The chain employs TRBV7-9 and TRBJ2-2; as DNA is missing, the TRBD2 call by TCRdb cannot be tested. The CDR3 sequence is 15 residues long. The germline V gene has CDR1 SEHNR and CDR2 FQNEAQ (reference sequence). CDR3 region: CASSRTSGRTGELFF.

V and J are TRBV5-1 and TRBJ1-1. The CDR3 runs to 12 residues. Germline assignment: CDR1 SGHRS and CDR2 YFSETQ. The CDR3 here is CASSLAGPEAFF.

The chain employs TRBV11-2 and TRBJ2-7; TCRdb names TRBD2, which stays unverified in the absence of DNA. Germline CDR1 and CDR2: SGHAT and FQNNGV. The CDR3 runs to 18 residues. CDR3 loop: CASSLPGGRGTSSYEQYF.

The J gene is TRBJ1-2, the V gene TRBV29-1. This CDR3 is 11 amino acids long. From germline, CDR1 is SQVTM and CDR2 ANQGSEA. The CDR3 protein is CSVDGQDGYTF.

The chain couples TRBV18 to TRBJ2-4; the TRBD2 assignment by TCRdb is unverifiable without DNA. CDR1 is KGHSH, CDR2 LQKENI, per germline. CDR3 length: 20 amino acids. The CDR3 loop reads CASSPLSPRTTSLAKNIQYF.

The chain is built from TRBV20-1 and TRBJ1-5. Per the germline V gene, CDR1 is DFQATT and CDR2 is SNEGSKA (reference sequence). The CDR3 runs to 15 residues. CDR3 amino acids: CSARISSDSNQPQHF.

The rearrangement uses TRBV5-1 and TRBJ1-6. The CDR3 has 18 residues. The germline CDR1 and CDR2 sequences are SGHRS and YFSETQ. CDR3: CASSHAGLRTSYNSPLHF.

This chain connects TRBV7-6 to TRBJ2-7; without DNA, the TCRdb call of TRBD1 cannot be checked. CDR1 is SGHVS, CDR2 FNYEAQ, per germline. The CDR3 is 15 residues long. Here the CDR3 reads CASSPQTGQVYEQYF.

V gene TRBV7-2 combines with J gene TRBJ1-3; TCRdb's D call of TRBD1 is untestable without DNA. Germline CDR1 SGHTA, CDR2 FQGNSA. CDR3 length: 16 residues. CDR3 residues: CASSRPLSGSGNTIYF.

The genes are TRBV7-9 and TRBJ1-1; TCRdb's assignment of TRBD1 cannot be checked, as there is no DNA. CDR1 is SEHNR, CDR2 FQNEAQ, per germline (reference sequence). The CDR3 is 15 residues long. CDR3 residues: CASSAGQGTGPEAFF.

The rearrangement links TRBV10-3 to TRBJ2-1; TCRdb reports TRBD1, a call that lacks DNA to check it against. Germline V gives CDR1 ENHRY, CDR2 SYGVKD. There are 17 residues in the CDR3. The CDR3 here is CAIRGTEGRGSDNEQFF.

The chain couples TRBV28 to TRBJ2-7; the TRBD2 assignment by TCRdb is unverifiable without DNA. The CDR3 runs to 15 residues. In germline, CDR1 is MDHEN, CDR2 SYDVKM. The CDR3 here is CASSLSLAFFYEQYF.

This rearrangement joins TRBV6-5 to TRBJ2-1; TCRdb gives TRBD2 as the D gene, but with no DNA this cannot be confirmed. The germline V gene has CDR1 MNHEY and CDR2 SVGAGI. This CDR3 comprises 23 residues. The CDR3 protein is CASSYGGTSRGGSGRNSYNEQFF.

The V and J genes are TRBV6-1 and TRBJ1-2; the D gene TCRdb calls, TRBD1, cannot be checked with no DNA. CDR3 length: 15 amino acids. Per the germline V gene, CDR1 is MNHNS and CDR2 is SASEGT. CDR3 loop: CASSLGLKGSGGYTF.

The chain is built from TRBV5-4 and TRBJ2-2; TCRdb lists TRBD2, though no DNA is available to test this call. This CDR3 has 13 residues. Germline values: CDR1 SGHNT, CDR2 YYREEE (reference sequence). The CDR3 is CASSYEGGGELFF.

This chain joins TRBV20-1 and TRBJ2-7; with no DNA, the TCRdb D assignment of TRBD1 cannot be verified. This CDR3 is built from 15 residues. Germline V gene sequence: CDR1 DFQATT, CDR2 SNEGSKA (reference sequence). The CDR3 protein is CSASQDVTRGREQYF.

This sequence joins TRBV20-1 and TRBJ2-2; TCRdb selects TRBD1, and the lack of DNA leaves this call unchecked. This CDR3 comprises 12 residues. Germline CDR1 DFQATT, CDR2 SNEGSKA (reference sequence). The CDR3 protein is CSATQGPGELFF.

The chain uses TRBV6-5 and TRBJ2-7; the TRBD1 assignment by TCRdb is unverifiable without DNA. Germline loops: CDR1 MNHEY, CDR2 SVGAGI. The CDR3 has 15 amino acids. This CDR3 is CASSYGDTLSSEQYF.

The chain links TRBV2 to TRBJ1-1; the D call of TRBD1 rests on TCRdb alone, since no DNA is present to check it. The CDR3 runs to 14 residues. Per germline, CDR1 SNHLY and CDR2 FYNNEI. The CDR3 here is CASSLGTDNTEAFF.

This chain uses TRBV3-1 with TRBJ2-1; TCRdb's D call of TRBD2 is untestable without DNA. The CDR3 loop spans 16 amino acids. Germline CDR1 reads LGHDT; CDR2 reads YNNKEL (reference sequence). CDR3 loop: CASSPTSGRIHNEQFF.

This chain uses TRBV5-1 with TRBJ2-5; with no DNA, the TCRdb D assignment of TRBD1 cannot be verified. Germline lookup yields CDR1 SGHRS and CDR2 YFSETQ. There are 14 residues in the CDR3. The CDR3 region is CASSLKGGRETQYF.

This chain uses TRBV12-5 with TRBJ2-3. This CDR3 contains 13 residues. CDR1 is LGHNT, CDR2 FRNRAP, per germline. CDR3 protein: CASGLGVTDTQYF.

The chain employs TRBV3-1 and TRBJ2-1; the D call of TRBD2 rests on TCRdb alone, since no DNA is present to check it. The germline V gene encodes CDR1 LGHDT and CDR2 YNNKEL (reference sequence). This CDR3 is 19 amino acids long. CDR3 protein: CASSHIAGALISSYNEQFF.

V and J are TRBV6-2 or TRBV6-3 and TRBJ2-5; the TCRdb D gene call, TRBD1, has no DNA to confirm it. The CDR3 is 14 amino acids. CDR1 is MNHEY and CDR2 is SVGEGT in the germline V gene. The CDR3 loop reads CASSYGAPQETQYF.

V gene TRBV9 combines with J gene TRBJ2-2; TCRdb returns TRBD2, unconfirmable since there is no DNA. In germline, CDR1 is SGDLS, CDR2 YYNGEE. There are 19 residues in the CDR3. The CDR3 sequence is CASSVRSSGRADVDGELFF.